This T cell receptor (beta chain) was profiled in a study of CD8 T cells in Susac syndrome. The CDR3 is made up of 17 amino acids. CDR1 is SGHAT and CDR2 is FQNNGV in the germline V gene. Trimming pared 5 bases from V and 0 bases from J, leaving 17 bases between. RNA in amounts of about 0.5 to 1 ug was reverse transcribed with random hexamers. TCRdb re-called the immunoSEQ multiplex PCR reads with MiXCR, one entry per CDR3 protein. In the table there are around 280,000 distinct CDR3 sequences, roughly 85% of which are singletons. TCR beta sequencing covered blood CD8+ and CD4+ T cells. This chain connects TRBV11-2 to TRBJ1-3, with D unresolved. The sequencing sample was made of CD8+ T cells from PBMCs. The TCR sequence derives from a human donor with multiple sclerosis. CDR3 residues: CASSRSVRGSSGNTIYF. The CDR3 bases are TGTGCCAGCAGCCGATCAGTGAGAGGCAGCTCTGGAAACACCATATATTTT.